Listed here are 7 T cell receptor beta chains from one sample, sequenced in a study of vaccination effects on CD4 cells after COVID-19. Their antigens are not known. Clones were read by immunoSEQ multiplex PCR, and TCRdb kept only the in-frame ones, dropping some. The sample yields over 65,000 clones, approximately 77% seen once. It was after approximately 11 days of culture that CD4+ T cells were isolated. The sequencing used CD4+ T cells from PBMCs cultured without peptide, collected before COVID-19 vaccination. These receptors were taken from a human donor who received a COVID-19 vaccine.

The chain has TRBV24-1 and TRBJ2-1, with D perhaps matching TRBD1 (5 bases). Trimming removed 3 bases at V and 8 bases at J, with 16 bases between. Per the germline V gene, CDR1 is KGHDR and CDR2 is SFDVKD. This CDR3 has 15 residues. This chain's CDR3 is CATSDKTTGGDEQFF. The DNA for the CDR3 is TGTGCCACCAGTGATAAGACAACAGGTGGGGATGAGCAGTTCTTC.

The V gene is TRBV30, the J gene TRBJ2-7; TRBD2 matches 9 bases. The germline V gene has CDR1 GTSNPN and CDR2 SVGIG (reference sequence). This CDR3 has 14 residues. Trimming removed 5 bases from V and 1 base from J; junction bases left unmatched: 6. The CDR3 nucleotides are TGTGCCTGGGGGCGGGGGGGGACTTCCTACGAGCAGTACGTC. It specifies CAWGRGGTSYEQYV.

The J gene is TRBJ1-1, the V gene TRBV5-1, with TRBD1 matching 11 bases. The CDR3 consists of 14 residues. J was trimmed by 11 bases and V by 4 bases; bases with no gene match: 10. CDR1 is SGHRS and CDR2 is YFSETQ in the germline V gene. CDR3 in DNA: TGCGCCAGCAGCAAAATTCCGGGACAGGGGGACGCTTTCTTT. Translated: CASSKIPGQGDAFF.

The chain has TRBV6-6 and TRBJ1-5; the D is unclear. The CDR3 runs to 13 residues. Germline-derived CDR1 and CDR2 are MNHNY and SVGAGI (reference sequence). V dropped 1 base and J dropped 4 bases, with 5 bases sitting between them. CDR3 nucleotide sequence: TGTGCCAGCAGTTACTTGGATAATCAGCCCCAGCATTTT. Translating gives CASSYLDNQPQHF.

This rearrangement joins TRBV3-1 (or the pseudogene TRBV3-2) to TRBJ1-6; D is undetermined. The V end lost 1 base, the J end lost 10 bases, and 11 bases lay between the germline ends. Germline CDR1 reads LGHDT; CDR2 reads YNNKEL (reference sequence). There are 14 residues in the CDR3. This CDR3 reads CASSQVVQESPLHF. The CDR3 DNA sequence: TGTGCCAGCAGCCAAGTAGTACAAGAGTCACCCCTCCACTTT.

This rearrangement joins TRBV7-7 to TRBJ2-1; D unclear. Germline CDR1 SSHAT, CDR2 FNYEAQ (reference sequence). Trimming pared 5 bases from V and 6 bases from J, leaving 11 bases between. CDR3 length: 13 amino acids. CDR3 loop: CASSTTSGNEQFF. In nucleotides, the CDR3 is TGTGCCAGCAGCACTACCTCCGGCAATGAGCAGTTCTTC.

The chain links TRBV18 to TRBJ1-1; maybe TRBD1 (6 bases). The CDR3 spans 14 residues. Per the germline V gene, CDR1 is KGHSH and CDR2 is LQKENI. Trimming took 3 bases from V and 1 from J, leaving 9 bases between them. The CDR3 DNA is TGTGCCAGCTCACCGACAGGATCGAACACTGAAGCTTTCTTT. Protein sequence: CASSPTGSNTEAFF.